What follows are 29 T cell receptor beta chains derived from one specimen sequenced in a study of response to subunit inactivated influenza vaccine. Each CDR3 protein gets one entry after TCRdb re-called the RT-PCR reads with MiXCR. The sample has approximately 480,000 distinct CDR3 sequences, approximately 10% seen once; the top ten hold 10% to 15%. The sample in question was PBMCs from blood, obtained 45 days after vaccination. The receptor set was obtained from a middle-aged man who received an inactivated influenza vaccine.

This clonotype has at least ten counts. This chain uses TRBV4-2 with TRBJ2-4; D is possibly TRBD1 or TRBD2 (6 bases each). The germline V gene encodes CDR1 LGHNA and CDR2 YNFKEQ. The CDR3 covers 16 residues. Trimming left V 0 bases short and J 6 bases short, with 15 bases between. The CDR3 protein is CASSQDRGPQRNIQYF. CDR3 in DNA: TGTGCCAGCAGCCAAGATCGGGGGCCCCAGAGAAACATTCAGTACTTC.

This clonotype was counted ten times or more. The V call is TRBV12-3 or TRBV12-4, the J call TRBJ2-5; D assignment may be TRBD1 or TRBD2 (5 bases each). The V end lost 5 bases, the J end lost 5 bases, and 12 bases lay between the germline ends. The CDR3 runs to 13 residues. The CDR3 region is CASSPKGSETQYF. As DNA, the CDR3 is TGTGCCAGCAGTCCTAAGGGGAGTGAGACCCAGTACTTC.

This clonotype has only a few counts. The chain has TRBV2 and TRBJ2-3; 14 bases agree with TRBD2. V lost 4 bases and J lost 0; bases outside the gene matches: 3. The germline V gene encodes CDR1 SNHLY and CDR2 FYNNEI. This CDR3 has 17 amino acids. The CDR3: CASSGTSGGPSTDTQYF. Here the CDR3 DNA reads TGTGCCAGCAGTGGGACTAGCGGGGGGCCCAGCACAGATACGCAGTATTTT.

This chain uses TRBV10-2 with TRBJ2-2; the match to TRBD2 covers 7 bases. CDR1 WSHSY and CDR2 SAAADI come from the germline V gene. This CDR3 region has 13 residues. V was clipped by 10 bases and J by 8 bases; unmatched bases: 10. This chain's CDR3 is CATSLAEEGELFF. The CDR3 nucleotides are TGCGCCACCTCTCTAGCGGAAGAGGGGGAGCTGTTTTTT.

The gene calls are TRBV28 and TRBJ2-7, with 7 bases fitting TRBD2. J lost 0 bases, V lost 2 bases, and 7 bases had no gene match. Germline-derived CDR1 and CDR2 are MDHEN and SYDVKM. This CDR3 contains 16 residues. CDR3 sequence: CASSLITGGSSYEQYF. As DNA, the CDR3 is TGTGCCAGCAGTTTAATCACGGGAGGCTCCTCCTACGAGCAGTACTTC.

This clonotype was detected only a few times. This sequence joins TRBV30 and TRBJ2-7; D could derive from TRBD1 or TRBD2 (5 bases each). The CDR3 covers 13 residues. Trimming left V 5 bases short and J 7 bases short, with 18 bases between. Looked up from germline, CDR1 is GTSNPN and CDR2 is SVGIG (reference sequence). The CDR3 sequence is CAWDRDPPREQYF. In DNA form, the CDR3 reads TGTGCCTGGGACCGGGACCCGCCTCGGGAGCAGTACTTC.

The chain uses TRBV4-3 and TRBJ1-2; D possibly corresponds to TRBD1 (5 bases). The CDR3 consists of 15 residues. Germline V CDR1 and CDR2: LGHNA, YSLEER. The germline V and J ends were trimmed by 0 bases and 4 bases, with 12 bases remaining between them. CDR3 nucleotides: TGCGCCAGCAGCCAAGATCGTGGGGACGGCTATGGCTACACCTTC. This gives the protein CASSQDRGDGYGYTF.

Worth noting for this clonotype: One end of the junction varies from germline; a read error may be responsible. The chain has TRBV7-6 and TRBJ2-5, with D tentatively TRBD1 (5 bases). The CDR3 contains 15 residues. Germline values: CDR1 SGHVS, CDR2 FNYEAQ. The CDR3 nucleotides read TGTGCCATCAGCTTATTTAGTACAGGTCAAGAGGCCCAGTACTTC. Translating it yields CAISLFSTGQEAQYF. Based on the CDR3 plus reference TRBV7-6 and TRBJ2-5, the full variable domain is GAGVSQSPRYKVTKRGQDVALRCDPISGHVSLYWYRQALGQGPEFLTYFNYEAQQDKSGLPNDRFSAERPEGSISTLTIQRTEQRDSAMYRCAISLFSTGQEAQYFGPGTRLLVL.

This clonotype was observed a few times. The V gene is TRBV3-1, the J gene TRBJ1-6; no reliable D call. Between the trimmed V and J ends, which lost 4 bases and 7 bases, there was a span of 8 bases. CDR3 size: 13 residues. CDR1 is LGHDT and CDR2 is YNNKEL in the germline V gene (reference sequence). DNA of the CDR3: TGTGCCAGCAGCCGAATAACGAATTCACCCCTCCACTTT. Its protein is CASSRITNSPLHF.

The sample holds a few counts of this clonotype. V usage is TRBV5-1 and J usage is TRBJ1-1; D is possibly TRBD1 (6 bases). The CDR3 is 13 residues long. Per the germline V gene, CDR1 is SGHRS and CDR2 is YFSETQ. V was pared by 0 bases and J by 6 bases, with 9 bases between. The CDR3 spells CASSLAWTAEAFF. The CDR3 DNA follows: TGCGCCAGCAGCTTGGCCTGGACAGCTGAAGCTTTCTTT.

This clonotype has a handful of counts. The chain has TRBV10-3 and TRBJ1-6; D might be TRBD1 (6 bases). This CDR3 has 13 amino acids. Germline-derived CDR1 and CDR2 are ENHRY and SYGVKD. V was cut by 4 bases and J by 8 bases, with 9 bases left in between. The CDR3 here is CAISVGGDSPLHF. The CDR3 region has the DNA TGTGCCATCAGTGTGGGGGGCGATTCACCCCTCCACTTT.

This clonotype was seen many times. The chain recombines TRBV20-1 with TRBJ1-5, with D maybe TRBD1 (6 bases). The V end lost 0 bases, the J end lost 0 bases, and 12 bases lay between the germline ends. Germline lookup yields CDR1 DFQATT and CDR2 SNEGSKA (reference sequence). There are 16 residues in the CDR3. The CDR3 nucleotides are TGCAGTGCTAGAGATTCAGGGGCCGGTAGCAATCAGCCCCAGCATTTT. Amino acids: CSARDSGAGSNQPQHF.

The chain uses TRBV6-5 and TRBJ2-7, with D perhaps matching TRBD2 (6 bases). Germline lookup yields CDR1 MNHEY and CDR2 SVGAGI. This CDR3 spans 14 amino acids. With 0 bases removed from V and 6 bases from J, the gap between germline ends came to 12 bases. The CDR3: CASSYSGGGTEQYF. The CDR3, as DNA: TGTGCCAGCAGTTACTCAGGTGGCGGGACCGAGCAGTACTTC.

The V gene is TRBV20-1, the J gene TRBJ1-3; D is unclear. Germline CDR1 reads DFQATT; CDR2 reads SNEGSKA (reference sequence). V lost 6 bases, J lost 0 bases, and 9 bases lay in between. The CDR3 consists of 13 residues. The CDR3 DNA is TGCAGTGCCTCGCCCTCCTCTGGAAACACCATATATTTT. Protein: CSASPSSGNTIYF.

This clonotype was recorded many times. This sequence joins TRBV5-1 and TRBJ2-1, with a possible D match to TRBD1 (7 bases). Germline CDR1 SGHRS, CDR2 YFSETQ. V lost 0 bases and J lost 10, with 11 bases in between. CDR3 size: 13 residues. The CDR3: CASSLGGTAEQFF. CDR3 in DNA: TGCGCCAGCAGCTTGGGCGGGACAGCAGAGCAGTTCTTC.

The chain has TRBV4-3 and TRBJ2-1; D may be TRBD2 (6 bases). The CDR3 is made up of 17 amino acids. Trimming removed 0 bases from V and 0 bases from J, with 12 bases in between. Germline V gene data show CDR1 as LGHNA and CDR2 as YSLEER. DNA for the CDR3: TGCGCCAGCAGCCAAGATTGGGCGGGGACCTCCTACAATGAGCAGTTCTTC. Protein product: CASSQDWAGTSYNEQFF.

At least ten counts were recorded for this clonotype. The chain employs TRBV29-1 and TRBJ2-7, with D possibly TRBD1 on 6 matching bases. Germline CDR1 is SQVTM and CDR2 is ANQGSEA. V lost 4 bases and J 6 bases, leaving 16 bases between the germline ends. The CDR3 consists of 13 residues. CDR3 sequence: CSVVDATGSEQYF. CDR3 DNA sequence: TGCAGCGTTGTCGACGCTACAGGGTCCGAGCAGTACTTC.

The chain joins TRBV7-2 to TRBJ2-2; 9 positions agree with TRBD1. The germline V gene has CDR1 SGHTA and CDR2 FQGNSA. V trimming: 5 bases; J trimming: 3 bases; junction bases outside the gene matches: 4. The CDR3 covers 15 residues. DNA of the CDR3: TGTGCCAGCAGCAAGGGGACAGGGTACACCGGGGAGCTGTTTTTT. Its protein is CASSKGTGYTGELFF.

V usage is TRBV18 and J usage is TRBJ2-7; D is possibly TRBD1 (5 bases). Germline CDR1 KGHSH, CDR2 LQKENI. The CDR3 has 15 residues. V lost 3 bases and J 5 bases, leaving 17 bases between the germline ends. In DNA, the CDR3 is TGTGCCAGCTCACCGGGATCAGGGAAAGCTAACGAGCAGTACTTC. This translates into CASSPGSGKANEQYF.

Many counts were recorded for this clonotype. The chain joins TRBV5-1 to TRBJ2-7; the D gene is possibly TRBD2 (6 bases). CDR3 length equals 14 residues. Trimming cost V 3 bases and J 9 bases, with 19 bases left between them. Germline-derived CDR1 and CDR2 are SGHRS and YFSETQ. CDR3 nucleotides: TGCGCCAGCAGCTCGACTAGTAGTGCCCCAGTGCAGTACTTC. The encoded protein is CASSSTSSAPVQYF.

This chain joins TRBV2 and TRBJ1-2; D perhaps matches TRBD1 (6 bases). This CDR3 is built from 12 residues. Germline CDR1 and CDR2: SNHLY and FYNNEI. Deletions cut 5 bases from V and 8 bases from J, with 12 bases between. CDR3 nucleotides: TGTGCCAGCAGTTACAGGGATGGAGGCTACACCTTC. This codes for CASSYRDGGYTF. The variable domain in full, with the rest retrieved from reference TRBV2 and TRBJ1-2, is EPEVTQTPSHQVTQMGQEVILRCVPISNHLYFYWYRQILGQKVEFLVSFYNNEISEKSEIFDDQFSVERPDGSNFTLKIRSTKLEDSAMYFCASSYRDGGYTFGSGTRLTVV.

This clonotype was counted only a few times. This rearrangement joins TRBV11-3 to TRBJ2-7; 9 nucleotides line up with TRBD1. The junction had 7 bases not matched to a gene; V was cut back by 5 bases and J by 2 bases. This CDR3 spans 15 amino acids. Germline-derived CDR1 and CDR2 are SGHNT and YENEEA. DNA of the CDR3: TGTGCCAGCAGCCCAAGACAGGGGGATACCTACGAGCAGTACTTC. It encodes CASSPRQGDTYEQYF.

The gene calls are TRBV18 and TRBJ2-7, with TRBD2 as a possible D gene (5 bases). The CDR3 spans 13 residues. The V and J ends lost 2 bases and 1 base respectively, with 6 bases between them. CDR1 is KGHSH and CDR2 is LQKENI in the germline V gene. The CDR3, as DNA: TGTGCCAGCTCACCAACTAGGTCCTACGAGCAGTACTTC. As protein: CASSPTRSYEQYF.

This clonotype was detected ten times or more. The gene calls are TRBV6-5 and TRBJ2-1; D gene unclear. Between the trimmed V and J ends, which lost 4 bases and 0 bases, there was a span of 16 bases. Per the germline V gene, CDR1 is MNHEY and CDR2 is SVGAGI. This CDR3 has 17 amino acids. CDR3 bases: TGTGCCAGCAGTTTAGGCCTTAGCCGTAGCTCCTACAATGAGCAGTTCTTC. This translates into CASSLGLSRSSYNEQFF.

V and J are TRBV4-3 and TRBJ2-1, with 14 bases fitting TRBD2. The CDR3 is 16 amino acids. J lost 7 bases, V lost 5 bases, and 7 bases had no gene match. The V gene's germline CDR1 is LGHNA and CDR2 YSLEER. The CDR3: CASSWARLAGGNEQFF. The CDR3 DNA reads TGCGCCAGCAGCTGGGCCCGACTAGCGGGAGGGAATGAGCAGTTCTTC.

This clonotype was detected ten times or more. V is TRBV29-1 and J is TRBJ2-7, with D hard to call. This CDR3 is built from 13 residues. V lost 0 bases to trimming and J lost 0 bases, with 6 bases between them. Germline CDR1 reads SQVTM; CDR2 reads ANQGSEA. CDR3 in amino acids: CSVEDNASYEQYF. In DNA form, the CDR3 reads TGCAGCGTTGAAGATAACGCCTCCTACGAGCAGTACTTC.

The CDR3 here is CASSSGGVVRELFF. In DNA form, the CDR3 reads TGTGCCAGCAGCTCGGGGGGGGTCGTACGGGAGCTGTTTTTT. The V call is TRBV7-2, the J call TRBJ2-2; 8 bases map to TRBD2. The CDR3 is 14 amino acids. With V trimmed by 4 bases and J by 9 bases, 7 bases remained unmatched. Germline V lookup: CDR1 SGHTA, CDR2 FQGNSA.

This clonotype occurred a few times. CDR3 sequence: CSASVQRGGMETQYF. As DNA, the CDR3 is TGCAGTGCTAGTGTACAGCGGGGGGGCATGGAGACCCAGTACTTC. This rearrangement joins TRBV20-1 to TRBJ2-5; 10 nucleotides match TRBD2. V trimming: 3 bases; J trimming: 5 bases; junction bases outside the gene matches: 9. The CDR3 is made up of 15 amino acids. CDR1 is DFQATT and CDR2 is SNEGSKA in the germline V gene (reference sequence).

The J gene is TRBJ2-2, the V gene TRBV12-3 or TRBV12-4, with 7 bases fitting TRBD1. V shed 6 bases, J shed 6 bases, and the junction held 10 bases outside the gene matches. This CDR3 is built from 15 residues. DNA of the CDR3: TGTGCCAGCAGCCAGAGTAACAGGGGTTCCGGGGAGCTGTTTTTT. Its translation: CASSQSNRGSGELFF.